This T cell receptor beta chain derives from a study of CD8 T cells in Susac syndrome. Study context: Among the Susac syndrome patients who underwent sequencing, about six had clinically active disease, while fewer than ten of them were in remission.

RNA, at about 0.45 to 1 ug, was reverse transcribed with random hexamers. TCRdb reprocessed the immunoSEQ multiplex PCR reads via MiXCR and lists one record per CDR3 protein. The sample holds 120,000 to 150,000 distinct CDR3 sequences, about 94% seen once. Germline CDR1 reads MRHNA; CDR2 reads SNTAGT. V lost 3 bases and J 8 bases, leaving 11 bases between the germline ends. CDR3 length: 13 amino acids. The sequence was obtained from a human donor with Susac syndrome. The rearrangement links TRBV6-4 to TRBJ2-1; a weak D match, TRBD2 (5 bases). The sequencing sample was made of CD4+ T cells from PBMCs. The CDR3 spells CASSEVMGDEQFF. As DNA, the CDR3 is TGTGCCAGCAGTGAAGTGATGGGAGATGAGCAGTTCTTC.